One TCR beta chain is described in this entry. This record belongs to a study of blood T cell repertoires in COVID-19. Study in general: Collection of acute and convalescent COVID-19 samples took place in the United States, Italy and Spain. Sample material is recorded as cDNA or gDNA derived from T cells, B-cell-depleted T cells, or PBMCs.

Seattle patient enrollment occurred during active infection, with longitudinal follow-up thereafter. Study processing details: Cell counts per sample came from amplifying reference gene primers. Clones were sequenced by immunoSEQ multiplex PCR, and TCRdb holds only the in-frame ones, with some missing. The DNA gave D and trimming, while V, J and clone size come from that table. The profile shows 250,000 to 300,000 clones, around 90% of them singletons. Trimming left V 6 bases short and J 15 bases short, with 21 bases between. The CDR3 runs 13 residues. The rearrangement links TRBV12-3 or TRBV12-4 to TRBJ1-5; TRBD1 is a possible D gene (6 bases). This receptor was identified in a woman aged 60-70 years with COVID-19, enrolled during active disease. What was sequenced was peripheral blood. The CDR3, as DNA: TGTGCCAGCAGGCCCCACAGGACAGCAGCTGCGCATTTT. Its translation: CASRPHRTAAAHF.